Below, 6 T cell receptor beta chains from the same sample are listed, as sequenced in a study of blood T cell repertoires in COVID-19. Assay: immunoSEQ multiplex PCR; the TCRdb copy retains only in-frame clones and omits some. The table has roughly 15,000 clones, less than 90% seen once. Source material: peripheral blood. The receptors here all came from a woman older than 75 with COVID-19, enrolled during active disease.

CDR3: CASATQGENSPLHF. DNA for the CDR3: TGTGCCAGCGCAACCCAGGGGGAAAATTCACCCCTCCACTTT. The chain couples TRBV6-5 to TRBJ1-6; TRBD1 aligns across 7 bases. This CDR3 is 14 amino acids long. The junction had 8 bases not matched to a gene; V was cut back by 8 bases and J by 7 bases. From germline, CDR1 is MNHEY and CDR2 SVGAGI.

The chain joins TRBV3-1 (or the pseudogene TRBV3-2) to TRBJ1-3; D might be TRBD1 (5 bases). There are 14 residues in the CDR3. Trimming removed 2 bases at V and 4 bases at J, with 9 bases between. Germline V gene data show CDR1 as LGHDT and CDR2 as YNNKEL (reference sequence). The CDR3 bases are TGTGCCAGCAGCCAAACCGGGGGAGGAAACACCATATATTTT. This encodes CASSQTGGGNTIYF.

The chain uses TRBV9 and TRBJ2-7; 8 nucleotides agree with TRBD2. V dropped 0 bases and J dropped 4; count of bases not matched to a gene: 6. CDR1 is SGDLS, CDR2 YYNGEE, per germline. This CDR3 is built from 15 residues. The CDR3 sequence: CASSVDPAGVYEQYF. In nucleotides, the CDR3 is TGTGCCAGCAGCGTAGATCCAGCGGGGGTTTACGAGCAGTACTTC.

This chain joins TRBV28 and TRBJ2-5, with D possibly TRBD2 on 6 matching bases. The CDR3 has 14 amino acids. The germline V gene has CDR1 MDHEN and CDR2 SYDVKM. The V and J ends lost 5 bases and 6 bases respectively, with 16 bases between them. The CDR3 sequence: CASSPGGGSKTQYF. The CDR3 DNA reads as TGTGCCAGCAGTCCCGGGGGTGGGAGTAAGACCCAGTACTTC.

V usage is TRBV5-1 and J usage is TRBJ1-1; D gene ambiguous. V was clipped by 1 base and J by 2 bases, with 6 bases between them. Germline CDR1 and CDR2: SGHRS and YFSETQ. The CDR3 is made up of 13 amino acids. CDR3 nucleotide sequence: TGCGCCAGCAGCTTGTTTCCTAACACTGAAGCTTTCTTT. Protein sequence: CASSLFPNTEAFF.

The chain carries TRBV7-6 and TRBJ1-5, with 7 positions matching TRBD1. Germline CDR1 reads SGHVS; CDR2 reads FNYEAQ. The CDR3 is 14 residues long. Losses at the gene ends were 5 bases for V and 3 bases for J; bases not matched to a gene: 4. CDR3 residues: CASSAGTVNQPQHF. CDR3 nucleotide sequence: TGTGCCAGCAGCGCAGGGACAGTCAATCAGCCCCAGCATTTT.